These T cell receptor beta chains were read from a single sample in a study of cytomegalovirus exposure and HLA in healthy donors. Generated by immunoSEQ multiplex PCR, the TCRdb table keeps only in-frame clones and is missing some. The table has about 150,000 clones, about 64% seen once. Sequencing used PBMCs. These TCRs come from a woman aged 30 to 39 in good health and CMV-seropositive. Both conserved end residues are part of each CDR3. The order of the fields is CDR3 DNA, CDR3 protein, clone size, J gene, D gene, V gene. A D gene is named only where the DNA matches it firmly. Size values are once, few and many counts, or a class for expanded clones, and some rows have none.

TGTGCCAGCAGCCCCGGGACAGGGAGTAGGCAGCCCCAGCATTTT | CASSPGTGSRQPQHF | - | TRBJ1-5 | TRBD1 | TRBV6-5
TGCGCCAGCAGCTTGGCCGGGACAGGGCGGGGTAGGGCCTACGAGCAGTACTTC | CASSLAGTGRGRAYEQYF | - | TRBJ2-7 | TRBD1 | TRBV5-1
TGTGCCAGCAGGGGCGGGGGGAGCACAGATACGCAGTATTTT | CASRGGGSTDTQYF | once | TRBJ2-3 | TRBD2 | TRBV2
TGCAGCGCCCAAACTGACGGGACGCAGTATTTT | CSAQTDGTQYF | - | TRBJ2-3 | - | TRBV29-1
TGTGCCAGCAGTTTATCATCCCGGACAGAGGGTTTCTTT | CASSLSSRTEGFF | - | TRBJ1-1 | - | TRBV27
TGTGCCAGCAACGTTGAGGGGGAGCTGTTTTTT | CASNVEGELFF | - | TRBJ2-2 | - | TRBV7-8
TGTGCCAGTAAAGCGGGAGGGAACTACAATGAGCAGTTCTTC | CASKAGGNYNEQFF | - | TRBJ2-1 | TRBD2 | TRBV27
TGCAGCGGGGGAGCGGACACTGAAGCTTTCTTT | CSGGADTEAFF | - | TRBJ1-1 | - | TRBV29-1
TGTGCCACCAGCACGGACAGTTATGGCTACACCTTC | CATSTDSYGYTF | many | TRBJ1-2 | - | TRBV15
TGTGCCAGCAGCCAAGCCCGGACAGGGGGCTATGGCTACACCTTC | CASSQARTGGYGYTF | few | TRBJ1-2 | TRBD1 | TRBV4-2
TGTGCCGACGATGACTACGCCTACGAGCAGTACTTC | CADDDYAYEQYF | - | TRBJ2-7 | - | TRBV6-1
TGTGCCAGCAGCTTAGGGACTAGCGGGACCTACGAGCAGTACTTC | CASSLGTSGTYEQYF | - | TRBJ2-7 | TRBD2 | TRBV7-8
TGCGCCAGCCGAGAGACAGGGGGGAATGAAAAACTGTTTTTT | CASRETGGNEKLFF | few | TRBJ1-4 | TRBD1 | TRBV5-1
TGTGCCAGCAGTCCCAACGGACAGACCTATGGCTACACCTTC | CASSPNGQTYGYTF | - | TRBJ1-2 | - | TRBV27
TGCAGCGTTGCAGGGCGGGACTATGATGAGCAGTTCTTC | CSVAGRDYDEQFF | - | TRBJ2-1 | TRBD2 | TRBV29-1
TGCGCCAGCAGCCAAGTCACCATAGGGGCTAATGAAAAACTGTTTTTT | CASSQVTIGANEKLFF | - | TRBJ1-4 | - | TRBV4-1
TGCGCCAGCAGTACCGGGGACAGGGATGGCTACACCTTC | CASSTGDRDGYTF | few | TRBJ1-2 | TRBD1 | TRBV5-1
TGTGCCAGCAGCCCCCTCCGGGGGGCCGGAAACACCATATATTTT | CASSPLRGAGNTIYF | - | TRBJ1-3 | - | TRBV28
TGTGCCAGCAGCCCTACAGGGGGGGGTGGCTACACCTTC | CASSPTGGGGYTF | - | TRBJ1-2 | TRBD1 | TRBV14
TGTGCCAGCAGTTTCAGGGGAACTGGGGCCAACGTCCTGACTTTC | CASSFRGTGANVLTF | once | TRBJ2-6 | - | TRBV6-5
TGTGCCAGCAGCCCTAGCCCGGTCCAGAACACCGGGGAGCTGTTTTTT | CASSPSPVQNTGELFF | - | TRBJ2-2 | - | TRBV7-9
TGTGCCAGCAGCCCAGCGGCGGGAAATAAAAACATTCAGTACTTC | CASSPAAGNKNIQYF | - | TRBJ2-4 | - | TRBV7-8